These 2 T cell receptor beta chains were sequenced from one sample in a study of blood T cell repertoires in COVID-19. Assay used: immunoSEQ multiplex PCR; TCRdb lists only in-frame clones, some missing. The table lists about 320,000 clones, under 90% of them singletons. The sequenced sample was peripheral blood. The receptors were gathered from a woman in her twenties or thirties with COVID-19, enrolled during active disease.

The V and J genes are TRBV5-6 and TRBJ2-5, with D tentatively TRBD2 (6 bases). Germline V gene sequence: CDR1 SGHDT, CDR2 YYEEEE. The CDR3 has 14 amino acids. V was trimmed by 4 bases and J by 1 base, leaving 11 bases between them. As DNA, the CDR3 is TGTGCCAGCAGCAAGCTAGCGACCCAAGAGACCCAGTACTTC. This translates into CASSKLATQETQYF.

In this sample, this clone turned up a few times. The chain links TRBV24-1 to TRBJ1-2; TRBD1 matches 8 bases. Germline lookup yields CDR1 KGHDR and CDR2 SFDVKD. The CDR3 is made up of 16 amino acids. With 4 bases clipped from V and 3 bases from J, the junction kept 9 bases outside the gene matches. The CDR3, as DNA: TGTGCCACCAGTGACCCCAGCACAGGGGGGGACTATGGCTACACCTTC. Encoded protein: CATSDPSTGGDYGYTF.